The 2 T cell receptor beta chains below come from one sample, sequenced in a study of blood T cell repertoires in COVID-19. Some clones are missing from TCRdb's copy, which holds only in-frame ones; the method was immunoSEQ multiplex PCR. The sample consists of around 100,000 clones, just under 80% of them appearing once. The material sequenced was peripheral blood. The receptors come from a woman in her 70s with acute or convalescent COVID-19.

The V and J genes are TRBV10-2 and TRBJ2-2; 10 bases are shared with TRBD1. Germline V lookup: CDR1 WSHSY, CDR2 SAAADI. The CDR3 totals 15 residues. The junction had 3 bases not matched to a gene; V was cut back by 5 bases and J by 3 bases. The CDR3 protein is CASSPGTGDTGELFF. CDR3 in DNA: TGCGCCAGCAGTCCTGGGACAGGGGACACCGGGGAGCTGTTTTTT.

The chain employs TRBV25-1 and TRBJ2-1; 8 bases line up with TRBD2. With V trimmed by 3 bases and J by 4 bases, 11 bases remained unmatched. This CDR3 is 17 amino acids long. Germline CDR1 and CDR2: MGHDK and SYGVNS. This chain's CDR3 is CASSEWGAGGGYNEQFF. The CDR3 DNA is TGTGCCAGCAGTGAGTGGGGAGCCGGGGGGGGTTACAATGAGCAGTTCTTC. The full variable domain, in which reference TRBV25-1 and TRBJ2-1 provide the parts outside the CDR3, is EADIYQTPRYLVIGTGKKITLECSQTMGHDKMYWYQQDPGMELHLIHYSYGVNSTEKGDLSSESTVSRIRTEHFPLTLESARPSHTSQYLCASSEWGAGGGYNEQFFGPGTRLTVL.